This T cell receptor (beta chain) stems from a study of T cells in Graves' hyperthyroidism and ophthalmopathy. Study context: Initial diagnosis, before any treatment, was when peripheral blood was collected.

The definition of stable Graves' hyperthyroidism was no ophthalmopathy progression within 18 months. Study conclusions and caveats: In the blood, most expanded thyroid clonotypes above 0.001 appeared as well. From stable hyperthyroidism, ophthalmopathy was separated by a 13 V-J model.

This clonotype was picked up many times. The antigen remains unidentified. The investigators amplified TCR beta CDR3 regions from RNA transcripts. HTBI primers were employed in a first-round RT-PCR of the TCR CDR3. Via MiXCR, TCRdb re-called the multiplex PCR reads, giving one row per CDR3 protein. Of hundreds of thousands of distinct CDR3 sequences in the sample, roughly 40% were seen once. Trimming removed 1 base from V and 3 bases from J, with 7 bases in between. CDR3 size: 13 residues. CDR1 LNHDA and CDR2 SQIVND come from the germline V gene (reference sequence). V is TRBV19 and J is TRBJ2-7; D not certain. This clonotype was obtained from a man between 18 and 29 years old with Graves' hyperthyroidism. Source material: blood. The CDR3 reads CASSIAAGYEQYF. The CDR3, as DNA: TGTGCCAGTAGTATAGCGGCAGGCTACGAGCAGTACTTC.